Following are 16 T cell receptor beta chains from one sample sequenced in a study of T cell responses to AZD1222 COVID-19 vaccine. The repertoire was sequenced with immunoSEQ multiplex PCR; TCRdb's copy has only in-frame clones and lacks some. The sample consists of some 100,000 clones, more than 75% of them appearing once. The sample consisted of peripheral blood, taken on day 0 of AZD1222 vaccination. The source is an adult in good health.

This chain connects TRBV28 to TRBJ2-6; D remains unclear. CDR3 length: 15 amino acids. The germline V gene encodes CDR1 MDHEN and CDR2 SYDVKM. The ends were cut back, 3 bases at V and 0 bases at J, with 6 bases in the middle. CDR3 protein: CASSLVYSGANVLTF. DNA of the CDR3: TGTGCCAGCAGTTTGGTCTACTCTGGGGCCAACGTCCTGACTTTC.

The chain combines TRBV10-2 with TRBJ1-1; no firm D call. The CDR3 extends over 13 amino acids. Germline V gene sequence: CDR1 WSHSY, CDR2 SAAADI. Trimming removed 2 bases at V and 6 bases at J, with 10 bases between. The chain's CDR3 is CASSEIRAAEAFF. CDR3 nucleotides: TGCGCCAGCAGTGAGATCCGAGCCGCTGAAGCTTTCTTT.

The chain links TRBV24-1 to TRBJ2-1; D gene unclear. V lost 3 bases and J lost 7, with 9 bases in between. Germline V gives CDR1 KGHDR, CDR2 SFDVKD. This CDR3 is 13 amino acids long. CDR3 bases: TGTGCCACCAGTGATCCTTATAATAATGAGCAGTTCTTC. It encodes CATSDPYNNEQFF.

This clone appeared once. The chain carries TRBV2 and TRBJ2-4; 10 bases line up with TRBD1. The CDR3 consists of 15 residues. CDR1 SNHLY and CDR2 FYNNEI come from the germline V gene. The trim removed 5 bases at V and 7 bases at J, leaving 8 bases unmatched. The CDR3 region has the DNA TGTGCCAGCAGTACCTCCGGGACAGGGGAGAACATTCAGTACTTC. As protein: CASSTSGTGENIQYF.

This chain joins TRBV6-1 and TRBJ2-1; 7 bases line up with TRBD2. CDR1 MNHNS and CDR2 SASEGT come from the germline V gene. J lost 2 bases, V lost 4 bases, and 8 bases had no gene match. There are 16 residues in the CDR3. The CDR3 nucleotides are TGTGCCAGCAGTGTAGTGGCGGGAGTACCCTACAATGAGCAGTTCTTC. This encodes CASSVVAGVPYNEQFF.

V is TRBV2 and J is TRBJ1-2; tentative D call: TRBD1 (6 bases). The CDR3 has 12 residues. V gave up 10 bases and J gave up 1 base, with 10 bases separating them. Germline V gives CDR1 SNHLY, CDR2 FYNNEI. The CDR3 sequence is CATRGDNYGYTF. The CDR3 DNA follows: TGTGCCACGAGGGGGGATAACTATGGCTACACCTTC.

This clone was detected a few times. The sample has other DNA sequences that encode this CDR3 too. This sequence joins TRBV7-9 and TRBJ1-1, with 9 nucleotides matching TRBD1. Germline CDR1 and CDR2: SEHNR and FQNEAQ (reference sequence). Unmatched junction bases numbered 5, after V lost 6 bases and J lost 6 bases. The CDR3 is made up of 13 amino acids. CDR3 in amino acids: CASSGQGTAEAFF. CDR3 nucleotides: TGTGCCAGCAGTGGACAGGGGACGGCTGAAGCTTTCTTT.

The chain employs TRBV5-5 and TRBJ1-4, with 11 positions matching TRBD1. Trimming at V came to 2 bases and at J to 6 bases, leaving 6 bases not matched to a gene. The CDR3 length is 16 residues. Germline assignment: CDR1 SGHKS and CDR2 YYEKEE (reference sequence). CDR3 DNA: TGTGCCAGCAGCTTTCTACCGGGACAGGGGGATGAAAAACTGTTTTTT. Amino acids: CASSFLPGQGDEKLFF.

DNA of the CDR3: TGTGCCAGCAGCTTAACGACCGGAGCCGAAGAGACCCAGTACTTC. It codes for CASSLTTGAEETQYF. The rearrangement uses TRBV7-3 and TRBJ2-5; D is undetermined. Deletions cut 0 bases from V and 3 bases from J, with 11 bases between. The CDR3 is 15 residues long. From germline, CDR1 is SGHTA and CDR2 FQGTGA.

V and J are TRBV6-1 and TRBJ2-1; 10 bases map to TRBD2. The CDR3 sequence is 17 residues long. The germline V gene has CDR1 MNHNS and CDR2 SASEGT. V shed 4 bases, J shed 5 bases, and the junction held 11 bases outside the gene matches. The CDR3 sequence: CASSVPPSGSPHNEQFF. In DNA form, the CDR3 reads TGTGCCAGCAGTGTGCCTCCTAGCGGGAGCCCCCACAATGAGCAGTTCTTC.

The chain links TRBV7-2 to TRBJ2-1; 9 bases are shared with TRBD2. V gave up 1 base and J gave up 1 base; unmatched junction bases: 2. The CDR3 has 16 residues. Germline V lookup: CDR1 SGHTA, CDR2 FQGNSA. This chain's CDR3 is CASSLDAGGSYNEQFF. CDR3 sequence (DNA): TGTGCCAGCAGCTTAGATGCGGGAGGGTCCTACAATGAGCAGTTCTTC. The whole variable domain, filled in from reference TRBV7-2 and TRBJ2-1, reads GAGVSQSPSNKVTEKGKDVELRCDPISGHTALYWYRQSLGQGLEFLIYFQGNSAPDKSGLPSDRFSAERTGGSVSTLTIQRTQQEDSAVYLCASSLDAGGSYNEQFFGPGTRLTVL.

Written as DNA, the CDR3 is TGTGCCAGTAGGCCCCATCGAGCGGGAGGAGTAGGTGAGCAGTTCTTC. It codes for CASRPHRAGGVGEQFF. This rearrangement joins TRBV19 to TRBJ2-1; TRBD2 agrees at 9 bases. Unmatched junction bases numbered 15, after V lost 6 bases and J lost 9 bases. This CDR3 region has 16 residues. Germline V gene lookup returns CDR1 LNHDA and CDR2 SQIVND (reference sequence).

The chain couples TRBV5-1 to TRBJ2-1; 8 bases align to TRBD2. CDR3 length equals 15 residues. Germline V gene data show CDR1 as SGHRS and CDR2 as YFSETQ. V shed 7 bases, J shed 7 bases, and the junction held 13 bases outside the gene matches. Here the CDR3 DNA reads TGCGCCAGCCAAGAACCAGCGGGAGAGGGTAATGAGCAGTTCTTC. Translating it yields CASQEPAGEGNEQFF.

V is TRBV12-5 and J is TRBJ2-3, with a weak D call TRBD2 (6 bases). CDR3 length: 15 residues. With 7 bases removed from V and 2 bases from J, the gap between germline ends came to 16 bases. The germline gives CDR1 LGHNT, CDR2 FRNRAP. This CDR3 reads CASASGGQLTDTQYF. CDR3 nucleotide sequence: TGTGCTAGTGCCTCAGGAGGGCAGCTCACAGATACGCAGTATTTT.

V is TRBV7-9 and J is TRBJ2-2; 14 bases agree with TRBD2. The junction had 12 bases not matched to a gene; V was cut back by 5 bases and J by 4 bases. From germline, CDR1 is SEHNR and CDR2 FQNEAQ (reference sequence). This CDR3 spans 19 amino acids. The DNA for the CDR3 is TGTGCCAGCAGCCGAGTACCGACTAGCGGGAGGGGTGGCACCGGGGAGCTGTTTTTT. Amino acids: CASSRVPTSGRGGTGELFF.

This clone was counted a few times. The gene calls are TRBV6-1 and TRBJ1-2; maybe TRBD1 (5 bases). Deletions cut 2 bases from V and 3 bases from J, with 7 bases between. The CDR3 runs 13 residues. CDR1 and CDR2 from the germline V gene are MNHNS and SASEGT. CDR3 amino acids: CASSESGDYGYTF. CDR3 coding DNA: TGTGCCAGCAGTGAATCGGGGGACTATGGCTACACCTTC.